This paragraph covers one T cell receptor (beta chain) sequence. This sample was included in a study of cytomegalovirus exposure and HLA in healthy donors. CDR1 is KGHSH, CDR2 LQKENI, per germline. The V gene lost 4 bases and the J gene lost 0 bases, with 13 bases spanning the gap. This CDR3 is 16 amino acids long. PCR amplification relied on 60 Vbeta primers (plus 13 Jbeta primers). The assay was immunoSEQ multiplex PCR, and TCRdb's table has in-frame clones only and misses some. The sample has about 190,000 clones, roughly 76% seen once. The sample was PBMCs. J is TRBJ1-3 and V is TRBV18; the D gene is possibly TRBD1 (5 bases). The sequence was obtained from a woman in her twenties or thirties in good health and CMV-seropositive. The CDR3 nucleotides read TGTGCCAGCTCACGGGCGACAGCCTTCTCTGGAAACACCATATATTTT. Protein product: CASSRATAFSGNTIYF.